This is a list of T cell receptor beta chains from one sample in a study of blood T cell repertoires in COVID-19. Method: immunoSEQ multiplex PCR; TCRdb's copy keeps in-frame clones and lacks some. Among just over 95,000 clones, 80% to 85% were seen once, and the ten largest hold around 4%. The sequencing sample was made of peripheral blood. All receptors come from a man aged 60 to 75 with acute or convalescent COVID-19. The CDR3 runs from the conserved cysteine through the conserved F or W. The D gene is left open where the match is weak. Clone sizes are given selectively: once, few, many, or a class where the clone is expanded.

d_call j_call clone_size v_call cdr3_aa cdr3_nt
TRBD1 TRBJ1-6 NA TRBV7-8 CASSTKLTGVEAYNSPLHF TGTGCCAGCAGCACTAAATTAACAGGGGTAGAGGCCTATAATTCACCCCTCCACTTT
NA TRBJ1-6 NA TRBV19 CASSDPTGRQRSSPLHF TGTGCCAGTAGTGATCCTACAGGGCGCCAACGGAGTTCACCCCTCCACTTT
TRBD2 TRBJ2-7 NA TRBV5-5 CASSLGMTSGGHYEQYF TGTGCCAGCAGCTTGGGGATGACTAGCGGGGGACACTACGAGCAGTACTTC
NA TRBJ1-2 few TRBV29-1 CSVVGIQGRGYGYTF TGCAGCGTTGTCGGAATCCAGGGGCGCGGCTATGGCTACACCTTC
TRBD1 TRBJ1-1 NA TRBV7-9 CASSLGQGSITEAFF TGTGCCAGCAGCTTGGGACAGGGAAGTATCACTGAAGCTTTCTTT
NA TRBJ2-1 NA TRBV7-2 CASRERTNSYNEQFF TGTGCCAGCAGAGAAAGGACTAACTCCTACAATGAGCAGTTCTTC
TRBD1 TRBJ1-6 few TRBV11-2 CASSSGTADNSPLHF TGTGCCAGCAGCTCCGGGACAGCTGATAATTCACCCCTCCACTTT
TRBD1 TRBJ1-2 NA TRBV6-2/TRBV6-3 CASSETGGAGYGYTF TGTGCCAGCAGCGAAACAGGGGGCGCGGGCTATGGCTACACCTTC
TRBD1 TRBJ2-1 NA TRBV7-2 CASSFGQGNYNEQFF TGTGCCAGCAGCTTCGGACAGGGAAACTACAATGAGCAGTTCTTC
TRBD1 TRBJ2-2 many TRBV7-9 CASSSASGTGSDTGELFF TGTGCCAGCAGCTCCGCCTCCGGGACAGGGTCCGACACCGGGGAGCTGTTTTTT
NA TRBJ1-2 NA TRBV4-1 CASSQTRREGYTF TGCGCCAGCAGCCAAACGCGAAGGGAGGGCTACACCTTC
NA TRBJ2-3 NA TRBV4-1 CASSQARTVTDTQYF TGCGCCAGCAGCCAAGCTAGGACAGTCACAGATACGCAGTATTTT
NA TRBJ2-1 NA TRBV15 CATSRDRLPRDEQFF TGTGCCACCAGCAGAGACCGACTACCTCGGGATGAGCAGTTCTTC
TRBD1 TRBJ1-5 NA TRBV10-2 CASQNRGRTEPQHF TGCGCCAGCCAGAACAGGGGGCGCACAGAGCCCCAGCATTTT
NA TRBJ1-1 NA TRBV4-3 CASSQAREGNTEAFF TGCGCCAGCAGCCAAGCCAGGGAGGGAAACACTGAAGCTTTCTTT
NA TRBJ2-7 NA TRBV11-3 CASSLDAARSLLEQYF TGTGCCAGCAGCTTAGATGCGGCACGATCACTACTCGAGCAGTACTTC
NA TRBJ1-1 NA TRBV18 CASSTTGNTEAFF TGTGCCAGCTCTACCACCGGGAACACTGAAGCTTTCTTT
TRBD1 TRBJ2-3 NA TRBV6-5 CASSFSGTVSDTQYF TGTGCCAGCAGTTTTTCCGGGACAGTCAGTGATACGCAGTATTTT
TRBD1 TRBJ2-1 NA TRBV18 CASSAPHRGPYNEQFF TGTGCCAGCTCGGCACCACACAGGGGTCCCTACAATGAGCAGTTCTTC
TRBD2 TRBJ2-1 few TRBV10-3 CAISEREDYNEQFF TGTGCCATCAGTGAGCGGGAGGACTACAATGAGCAGTTCTTC
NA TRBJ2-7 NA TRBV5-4 CASSPGGRDGTYEQYF TGTGCCAGCAGCCCGGGGGGCCGGGACGGAACCTACGAGCAGTACTTC
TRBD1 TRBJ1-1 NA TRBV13 CASSLNLGQGGTEAFF TGTGCCAGCAGCTTAAATCTTGGACAGGGGGGCACTGAAGCTTTCTTT
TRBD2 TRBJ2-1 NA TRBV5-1 CASTTSGPSSYNEQFF TGCGCCAGCACCACTAGCGGGCCGAGCTCCTACAATGAGCAGTTCTTC
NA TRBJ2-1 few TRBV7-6 CASSLEWETYNEQFF TGTGCCAGCAGCTTAGAGTGGGAGACTTACAATGAGCAGTTCTTC
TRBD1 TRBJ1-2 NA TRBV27 CASSTRTGEGYTF TGTGCCAGCAGTACCCGGACAGGGGAGGGCTACACCTTC
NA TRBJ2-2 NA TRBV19 CASSASQGGELFF TGTGCCAGTAGCGCAAGCCAGGGCGGGGAGCTGTTTTTT
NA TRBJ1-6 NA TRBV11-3 CASSSRWSDSPLHF TGTGCCAGCAGCTCCCGATGGAGCGACTCACCCCTCCACTTT
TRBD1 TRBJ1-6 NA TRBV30 CAWSLSGGGINSPLHF TGTGCCTGGAGTTTATCCGGAGGGGGCATAAATTCACCCCTCCACTTT
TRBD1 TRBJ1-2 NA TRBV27 CASSLKGDRGSYTF TGTGCCAGCAGTTTAAAAGGGGACAGGGGTAGCTACACCTTC
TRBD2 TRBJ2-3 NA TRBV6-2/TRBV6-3 CASSLLAGGVTDTQYF TGTGCCAGCAGCCTACTAGCGGGAGGGGTCACAGATACGCAGTATTTT
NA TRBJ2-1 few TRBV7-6 CASSLLSSAAYNEQFF TGTGCCAGCAGTCTTCTCTCTAGCGCAGCCTACAATGAGCAGTTCTTC
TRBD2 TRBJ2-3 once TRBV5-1 CASSATSGPEGRQYF TGCGCCAGCAGCGCGACTAGCGGACCAGAGGGTAGGCAGTATTTT
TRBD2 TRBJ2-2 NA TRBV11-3 CASSLGGRATGELFF TGTGCCAGCAGCTTGGGGGGGAGGGCCACCGGGGAGCTGTTTTTT
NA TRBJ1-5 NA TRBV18 CASSPDKNQPQHF TGTGCCAGCTCACCCGACAAAAATCAGCCCCAGCATTTT
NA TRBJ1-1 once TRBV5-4 CASSLYRPSMNTEAFF TGTGCCAGCAGCTTGTACAGGCCGTCTATGAACACTGAAGCTTTCTTT
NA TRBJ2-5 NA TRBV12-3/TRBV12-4 CASSGSEETQYF TGTGCCAGCAGCGGGTCTGAAGAGACCCAGTACTTC
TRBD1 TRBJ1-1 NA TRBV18 CASSPVTGGMGTEAFF TGTGCCAGCTCACCAGTGACAGGGGGTATGGGCACTGAAGCTTTCTTT
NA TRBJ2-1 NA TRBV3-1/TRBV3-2 CASSQGTSERGVQFF TGTGCCAGCAGCCAAGGAACGTCAGAAAGGGGTGTCCAGTTCTTC
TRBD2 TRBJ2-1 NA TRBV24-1 CATNGNLVAGYFNEQFF TGTGCCACCAATGGGAACTTAGTAGCGGGCTACTTCAATGAGCAGTTCTTC
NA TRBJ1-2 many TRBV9 CASSVEGHSHYNYGYTF TGTGCCAGCAGCGTAGAGGGACACTCGCACTATAACTATGGCTACACCTTC
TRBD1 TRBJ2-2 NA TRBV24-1 CATSDLRPQGENTGELFF TGTGCCACCAGTGATTTGCGACCGCAGGGGGAGAACACCGGGGAGCTGTTTTTT
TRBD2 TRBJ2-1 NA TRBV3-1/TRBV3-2 CASSRIAGSPRNEQFF TGTGCCAGCAGCCGGATAGCGGGTTCCCCCCGGAATGAGCAGTTCTTC
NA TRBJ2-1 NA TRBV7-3 CASSLIWSGYINEQFF TGTGCCAGCAGCTTAATCTGGTCGGGTTATATCAATGAGCAGTTCTTC
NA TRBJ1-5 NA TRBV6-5 CASSSRVDQPQHF TGTGCCAGCAGTTCGCGGGTGGACCAGCCCCAGCATTTT
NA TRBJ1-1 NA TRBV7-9 CASSSYLNTEAFF TGTGCCAGCAGCTCCTATCTAAACACTGAAGCTTTCTTT
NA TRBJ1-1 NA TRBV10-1 CASSEFRGGGNTEAFF TGCGCCAGCAGTGAATTCAGGGGTGGGGGGAACACTGAAGCTTTCTTT
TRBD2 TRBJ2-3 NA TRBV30 CAWKDWTSGTDTQYF TGTGCCTGGAAGGACTGGACTAGCGGGACAGATACGCAGTATTTT
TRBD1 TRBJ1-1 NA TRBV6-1 CASSDGDRWTEAFF TGTGCCAGCAGTGATGGGGACAGGTGGACTGAAGCTTTCTTT
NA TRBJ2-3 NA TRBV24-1 CATSVGATDTQYF TGTGCCACCAGTGTGGGGGCGACCGATACGCAGTATTTT
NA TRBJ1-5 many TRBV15 CATSRDGGSNQPQHF TGTGCCACCAGCAGAGATGGAGGGAGCAATCAGCCCCAGCATTTT